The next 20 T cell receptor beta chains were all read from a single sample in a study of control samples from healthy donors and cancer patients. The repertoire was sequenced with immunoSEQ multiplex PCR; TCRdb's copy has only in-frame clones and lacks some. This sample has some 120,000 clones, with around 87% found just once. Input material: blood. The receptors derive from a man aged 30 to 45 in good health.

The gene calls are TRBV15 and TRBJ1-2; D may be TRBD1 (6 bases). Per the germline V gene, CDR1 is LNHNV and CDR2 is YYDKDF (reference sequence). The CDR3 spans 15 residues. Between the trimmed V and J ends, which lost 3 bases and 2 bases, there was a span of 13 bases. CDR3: CATSSPGHPNYGYTF. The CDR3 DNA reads TGTGCCACCAGCAGTCCGGGACATCCAAACTATGGCTACACCTTC.

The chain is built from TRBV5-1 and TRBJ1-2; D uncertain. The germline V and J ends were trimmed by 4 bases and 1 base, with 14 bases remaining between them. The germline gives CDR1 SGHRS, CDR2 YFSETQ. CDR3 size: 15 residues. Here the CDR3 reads CASSPKGFGNYGYTF. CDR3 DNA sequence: TGCGCCAGCAGCCCCAAGGGCTTCGGTAACTATGGCTACACCTTC.

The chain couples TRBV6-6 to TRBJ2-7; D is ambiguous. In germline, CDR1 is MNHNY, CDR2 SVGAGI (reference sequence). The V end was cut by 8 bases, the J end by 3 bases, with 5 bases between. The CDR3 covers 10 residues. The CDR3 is CASGRYEQYF. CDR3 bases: TGTGCCAGCGGCCGCTACGAGCAGTACTTC.

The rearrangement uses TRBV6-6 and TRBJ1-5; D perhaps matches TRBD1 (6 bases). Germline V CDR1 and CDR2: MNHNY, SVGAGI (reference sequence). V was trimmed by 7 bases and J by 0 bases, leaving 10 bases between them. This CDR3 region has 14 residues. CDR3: CASTQGNSNQPQHF. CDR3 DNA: TGTGCCAGCACCCAGGGGAATAGCAATCAGCCCCAGCATTTT.

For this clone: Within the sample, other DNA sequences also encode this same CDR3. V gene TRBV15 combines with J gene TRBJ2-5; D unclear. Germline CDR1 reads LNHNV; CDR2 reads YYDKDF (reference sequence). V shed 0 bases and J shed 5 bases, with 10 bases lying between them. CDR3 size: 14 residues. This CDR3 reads CATSRDRGSETQYF. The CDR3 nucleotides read TGTGCCACCAGCAGAGATCGTGGGTCGGAGACCCAGTACTTC.

The chain's CDR3 is CASSVLAGGGNTQYF. For the CDR3, the DNA is TGTGCCAGCAGCGTCCTAGCGGGGGGCGGGAATACGCAGTATTTT. The chain links TRBV9 to TRBJ2-3; 11 bases align to TRBD2. The CDR3 runs to 15 residues. Germline CDR1 reads SGDLS; CDR2 reads YYNGEE. Germline trimming cut 2 bases from V and 7 bases from J; bases unmatched to any gene: 6.

As DNA, the CDR3 is TGTGCCAGCAGAGGGCAGAACTACAATGAGCAGTTCTTC. This gives the protein CASRGQNYNEQFF. The chain is built from TRBV14 and TRBJ2-1; D is ambiguous. This CDR3 is 13 amino acids long. Germline V gene data show CDR1 as SGHDN and CDR2 as FVKESK. V was clipped by 6 bases and J by 3 bases, with 9 bases between them.

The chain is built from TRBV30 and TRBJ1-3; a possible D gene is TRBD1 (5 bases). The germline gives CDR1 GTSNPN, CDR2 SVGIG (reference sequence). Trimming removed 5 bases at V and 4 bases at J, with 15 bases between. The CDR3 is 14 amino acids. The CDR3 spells CAWDPEGQGNTIYF. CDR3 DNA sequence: TGTGCCTGGGACCCGGAGGGGCAAGGAAACACCATATATTTT.

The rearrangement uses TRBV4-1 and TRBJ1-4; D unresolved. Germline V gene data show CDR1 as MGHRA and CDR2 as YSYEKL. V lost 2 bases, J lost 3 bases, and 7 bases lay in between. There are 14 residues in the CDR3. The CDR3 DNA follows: TGCGCCAGCAGCCAAAACCCTTCTAATGAAAAACTGTTTTTT. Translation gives CASSQNPSNEKLFF.

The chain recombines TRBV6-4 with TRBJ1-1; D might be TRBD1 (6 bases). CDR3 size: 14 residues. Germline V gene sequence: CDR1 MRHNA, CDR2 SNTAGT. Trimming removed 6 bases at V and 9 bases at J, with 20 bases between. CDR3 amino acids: CASSPGDSRDKAFF. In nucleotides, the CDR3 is TGTGCCAGCAGCCCCGGGGACTCCCGGGACAAAGCTTTCTTT.

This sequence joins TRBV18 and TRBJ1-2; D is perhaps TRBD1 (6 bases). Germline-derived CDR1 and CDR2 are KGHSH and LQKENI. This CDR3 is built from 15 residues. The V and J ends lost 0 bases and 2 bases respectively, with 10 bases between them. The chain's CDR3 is CASSPPRGQNYGYTF. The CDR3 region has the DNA TGTGCCAGCTCACCACCTAGGGGACAAAACTATGGCTACACCTTC. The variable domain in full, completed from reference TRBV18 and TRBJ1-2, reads NAGVMQNPRHLVRRRGQEARLRCSPMKGHSHVYWYRQLPEEGLKFMVYLQKENIIDESGMPKERFSAEFPKEGPSILRIQQVVRGDSAAYFCASSPPRGQNYGYTFGSGTRLTVV.

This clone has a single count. The CDR3 region is CASSSGTVIYEQYV. CDR3 nucleotides: TGTGCCAGCAGTTCCGGGACAGTCATCTACGAGCAGTACGTC. The chain links TRBV6-5 to TRBJ2-7, with 7 bases matching TRBD1. V dropped 4 bases and J dropped 3; count of bases not matched to a gene: 6. Germline CDR1 reads MNHEY; CDR2 reads SVGAGI. There are 14 residues in the CDR3.

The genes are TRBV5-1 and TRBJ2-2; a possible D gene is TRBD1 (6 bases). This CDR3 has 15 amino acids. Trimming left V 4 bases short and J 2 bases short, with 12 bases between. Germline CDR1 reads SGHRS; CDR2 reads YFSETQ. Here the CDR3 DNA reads TGCGCCAGCAGCGCCGGACAGATAAACACCGGGGAGCTGTTTTTT. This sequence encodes CASSAGQINTGELFF.

The CDR3 bases are TGCGCCAGCAGCCACTTCGGGACCTCCTACGAGCAGTACTTC. It is translated as CASSHFGTSYEQYF. The V and J genes are TRBV4-1 and TRBJ2-7; D may match TRBD1 or TRBD2 (5 bases each). Germline V gene data show CDR1 as MGHRA and CDR2 as YSYEKL. V dropped 3 bases and J dropped 0 bases, with 9 bases sitting between them. The CDR3 is 14 amino acids.

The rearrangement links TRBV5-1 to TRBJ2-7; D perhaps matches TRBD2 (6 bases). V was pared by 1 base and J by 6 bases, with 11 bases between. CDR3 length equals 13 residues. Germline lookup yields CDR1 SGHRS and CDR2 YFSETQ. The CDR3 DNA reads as TGCGCCAGCAGCTTGAGCCCCGGGGGCGAGCAGTACGTC. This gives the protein CASSLSPGGEQYV.

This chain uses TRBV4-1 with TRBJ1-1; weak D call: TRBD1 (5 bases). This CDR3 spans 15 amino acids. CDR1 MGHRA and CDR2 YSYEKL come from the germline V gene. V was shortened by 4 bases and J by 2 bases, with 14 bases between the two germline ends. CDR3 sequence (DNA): TGCGCCAGCAGCCGGGGGACCGAACCCAACACTGAAGCTTTCTTT. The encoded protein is CASSRGTEPNTEAFF.

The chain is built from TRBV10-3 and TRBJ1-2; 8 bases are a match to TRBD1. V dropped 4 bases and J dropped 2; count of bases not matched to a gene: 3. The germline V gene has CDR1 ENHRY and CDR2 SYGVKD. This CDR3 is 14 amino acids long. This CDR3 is CAISGAGGNYGYTF. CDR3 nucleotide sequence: TGTGCCATCAGTGGAGCAGGGGGCAACTATGGCTACACCTTC.

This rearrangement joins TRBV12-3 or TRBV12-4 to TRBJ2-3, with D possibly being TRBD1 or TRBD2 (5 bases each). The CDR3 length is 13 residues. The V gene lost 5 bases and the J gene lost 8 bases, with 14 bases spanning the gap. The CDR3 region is CASSPPGTITQYF. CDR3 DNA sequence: TGTGCCAGCAGTCCACCCGGGACCATTACGCAGTATTTT.

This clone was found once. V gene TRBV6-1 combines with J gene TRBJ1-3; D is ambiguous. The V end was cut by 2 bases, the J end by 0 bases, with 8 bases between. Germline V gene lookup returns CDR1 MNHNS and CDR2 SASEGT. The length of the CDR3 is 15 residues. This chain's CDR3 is CASSEMAYSGNTIYF. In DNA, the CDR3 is TGTGCCAGCAGTGAAATGGCATACTCTGGAAACACCATATATTTT.

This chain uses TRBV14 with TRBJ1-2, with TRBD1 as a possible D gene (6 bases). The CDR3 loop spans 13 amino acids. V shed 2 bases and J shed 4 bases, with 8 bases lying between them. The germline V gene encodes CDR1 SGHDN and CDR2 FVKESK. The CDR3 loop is CASSQRGGYGYTF. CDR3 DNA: TGTGCCAGCAGCCAAAGGGGGGGCTATGGCTACACCTTC. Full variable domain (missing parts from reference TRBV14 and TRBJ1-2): EAGVTQFPSHSVIEKGQTVTLRCDPISGHDNLYWYRRVMGKEIKFLLHFVKESKQDESGMPNNRFLAERTGGTYSTLKVQPAELEDSGVYFCASSQRGGYGYTFGSGTRLTVV.